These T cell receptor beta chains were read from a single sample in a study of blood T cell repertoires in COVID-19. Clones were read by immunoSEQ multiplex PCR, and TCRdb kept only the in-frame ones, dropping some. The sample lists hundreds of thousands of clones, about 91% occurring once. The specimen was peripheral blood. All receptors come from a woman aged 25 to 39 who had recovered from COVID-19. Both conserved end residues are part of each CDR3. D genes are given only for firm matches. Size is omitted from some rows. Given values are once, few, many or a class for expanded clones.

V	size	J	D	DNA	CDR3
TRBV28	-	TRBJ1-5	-	TGTGCCAGCAGTTTCGGTACAGGGATGGAATTGGATCAGCCCCAGCATTTT	CASSFGTGMELDQPQHF
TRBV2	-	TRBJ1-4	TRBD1	TGTGCCAGCAGTGCTGGGACAGGGGATGAAAAACTGTTTTTT	CASSAGTGDEKLFF
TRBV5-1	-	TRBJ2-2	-	TGCGCCAGCAGCTGGGGCCCCCAGGCCCCCGGGGAGCTGTTTTTT	CASSWGPQAPGELFF
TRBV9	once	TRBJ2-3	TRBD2	TGTGCCAGCAGCTTAGACATAGCGGGGGGGATCACAGATACGCAGTATTTT	CASSLDIAGGITDTQYF
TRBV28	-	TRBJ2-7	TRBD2	TGTGCCAGCAGCACGAGCGGGGGATCCTACGAGCAGTACTTC	CASSTSGGSYEQYF
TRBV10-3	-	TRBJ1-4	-	TGTGCCATCAGTGGACATGCAACTAATGAAAAACTGTTTTTT	CAISGHATNEKLFF
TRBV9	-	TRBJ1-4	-	TGTGCCAGCAGCGTAAACAGTAAGGGGGAAAAACTGTTTTTT	CASSVNSKGEKLFF
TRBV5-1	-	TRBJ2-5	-	TGCGCCAGCAGCCCGGAGGGGCCCAGGGAGACCCAGTACTTC	CASSPEGPRETQYF
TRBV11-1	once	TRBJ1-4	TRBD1	TGTGCCAGCAGCTCTTGGACAGGGCGGAACAATGAAAAACTGTTTTTT	CASSSWTGRNNEKLFF
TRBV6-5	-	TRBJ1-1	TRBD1	TGTGCCAGCACCACGGGGGGGGACAGTGAAGCTTTCTTT	CASTTGGDSEAFF
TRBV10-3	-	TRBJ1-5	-	TGTGCCATCAGTGAGTCGACACGGCAGGGGCAGCCCCAGCATTTT	CAISESTRQGQPQHF
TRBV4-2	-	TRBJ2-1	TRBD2	TGTGCCAGCAGCCAAGGTCGAAGCGGGGGGGCCTACAATGAGCAGTTCTTC	CASSQGRSGGAYNEQFF
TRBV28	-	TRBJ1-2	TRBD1	TGTGCCAGCTCCGGACAGGTCGTTTCGGGGGGCTACACCTTC	CASSGQVVSGGYTF
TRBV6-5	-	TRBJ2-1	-	TGTGCCAGCAGTTACCCTACAGGAAATGAGCAGTTCTTC	CASSYPTGNEQFF
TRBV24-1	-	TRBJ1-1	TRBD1	TGTGCCACCAGTGATTTTAAAACAGGGGGTACTGAAGCTTTCTTT	CATSDFKTGGTEAFF
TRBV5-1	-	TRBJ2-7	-	TGCGCCAGCAGCTTGGTCGGCAGGGGTAACTACGAGCAGTACTTC	CASSLVGRGNYEQYF
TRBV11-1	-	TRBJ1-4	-	TGTGCCAGCAGCTCGCGATCCGACAGAGATAATGAAAAACTGTTTTTT	CASSSRSDRDNEKLFF
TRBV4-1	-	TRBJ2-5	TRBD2	TGCGCCAGCAGCCTTGGGGGAGGGTACCAAGAGACCCAGTACTTC	CASSLGGGYQETQYF
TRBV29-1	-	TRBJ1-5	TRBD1	TGCAGCGTACAGGGGGCGGATCAGCCCCAGCATTTT	CSVQGADQPQHF
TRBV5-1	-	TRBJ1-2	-	TGCGCCAGCAGTCTTGGGCCCGGGAATAACTATGGCTACACCTTC	CASSLGPGNNYGYTF
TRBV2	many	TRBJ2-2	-	TGTGCCACCCGGGGCAGGGGTGAACTGAACACCGGGGAGCTGTTTTTT	CATRGRGELNTGELFF
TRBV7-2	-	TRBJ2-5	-	TGTGCCAGCAGCTTAGCGCCGGTGCAGGGTGAGACCCAGTACTTC	CASSLAPVQGETQYF
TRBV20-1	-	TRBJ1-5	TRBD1	TGCAGTGCTCGTGACAGGGAAGTTTTGTCCCTAAATCAGCCCCAGCATTTT	CSARDREVLSLNQPQHF
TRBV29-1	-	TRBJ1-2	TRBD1	TGCAGCGTGGCCGGGACAGGGGGCTATGGCTACACCTTC	CSVAGTGGYGYTF
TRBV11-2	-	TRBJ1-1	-	TGTGCCAGCAGCTTAGCGAACGGTGAAGCTTTCTTT	CASSLANGEAFF
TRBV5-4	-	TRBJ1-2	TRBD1	TGTGCCAGCAGCCCTAAAACACAGGGGAACTATGGCTACACCTTC	CASSPKTQGNYGYTF
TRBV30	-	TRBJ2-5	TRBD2	TGTGCCTGGAGCGTCGGGGGGGCCCCGAAGACCCAGTACTTC	CAWSVGGAPKTQYF
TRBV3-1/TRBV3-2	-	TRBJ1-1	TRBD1	TGTGCCAGCAGCCGGGACAGGGGGCGTGAAGCTTTCTTT	CASSRDRGREAFF
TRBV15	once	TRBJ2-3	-	TGTGCCACCAGCAGGTTACAGATCACAGATACGCAGTATTTT	CATSRLQITDTQYF
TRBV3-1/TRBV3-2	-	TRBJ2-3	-	TGTGCCAGCAGCCAAGATCTCGCGGGTATTAGCACAGATACGCAGTATTTT	CASSQDLAGISTDTQYF
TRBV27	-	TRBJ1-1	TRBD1	TGTGCCAGCAGTTTAAGGATGGGACAGGGATACAGCACTGAAGCTTTCTTT	CASSLRMGQGYSTEAFF
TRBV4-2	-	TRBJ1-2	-	TGTGCCAGCAGCCAAGATAGGGGCAGTGCTAACTATGGCTACACCTTC	CASSQDRGSANYGYTF
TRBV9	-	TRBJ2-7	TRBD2	TGTGCCAGCAGCGCCGGGACTAGCGGTTACGAGCAGTACTTC	CASSAGTSGYEQYF
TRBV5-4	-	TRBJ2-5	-	TGTGCCAGCAGCTTGGATTTAAAGACCCAGTACTTC	CASSLDLKTQYF
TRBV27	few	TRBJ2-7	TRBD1	TGTGCCAGCAGACCGGCAGTACAACAAAATCGGGACAGAGAATACGAGCAGTACTTC	CASRPAVQQNRDREYEQYF
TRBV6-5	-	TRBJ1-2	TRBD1	TGTGCCAGCAAGACAGGGCTGGGCGGCTACACCTTC	CASKTGLGGYTF
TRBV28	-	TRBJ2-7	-	TGTGCCAGCAGTCAAATTACCCAGGAACAGGGAACCTTC	CASSQITQEQGTF
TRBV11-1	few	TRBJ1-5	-	TGTGCCAGCAGCTTTCTCCCCAATCAGCCCCAGCATTTT	CASSFLPNQPQHF
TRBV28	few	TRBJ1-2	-	TGTGCCAGCAGTTTTTGGTACAAGAACTATGGCTACACCTTC	CASSFWYKNYGYTF
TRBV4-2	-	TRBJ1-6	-	TGTGCCAGCAGCCAAGACCCCCGGCAGGGTCTTAATTCACCCCTCCACTTT	CASSQDPRQGLNSPLHF
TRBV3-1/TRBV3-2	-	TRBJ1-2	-	TGTGCCAGCAGCCAAGATCGTGACAGGTTCTATGGCTACACCTTC	CASSQDRDRFYGYTF
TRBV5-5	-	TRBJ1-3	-	TGTGCCAGCAGCTTTTCCCCTAACACCATATATTTT	CASSFSPNTIYF
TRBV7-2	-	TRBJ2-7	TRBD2	TGTGCCAGCAGGGTCGGACTAGCAGGAAACTCCTACGAGCAGTACTTC	CASRVGLAGNSYEQYF
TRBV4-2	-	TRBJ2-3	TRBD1	TGTGCCAGCAGCCTCACAGGGGCAGATACGCAGTATTTT	CASSLTGADTQYF
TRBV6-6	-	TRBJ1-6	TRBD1	TGTGCCAGCAGTTACTCAGGGACAGGGAATTCACCCCTCCACTTT	CASSYSGTGNSPLHF
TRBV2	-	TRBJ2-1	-	TGTGCCAGCAGTGAACTAGCCAGCTCCTACAATGAGCAGTTCTTC	CASSELASSYNEQFF
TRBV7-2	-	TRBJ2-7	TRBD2	TGTGCCAGCAGCTTATCCCCTGGCGGCGCCGGGGGGTCCGAGCAGTACTTC	CASSLSPGGAGGSEQYF